The present TCR beta chain was sequenced within a study of blood T cells in healthy people across ages. The length of the CDR3 is 16 residues. The V and J ends lost 3 bases and 2 bases, in that order; junction bases with no gene match: 6. CDR1 is MNHNS, CDR2 SASEGT, per germline. Every donor gave 8.5 to 10 milliliters of peripheral blood. Overall study findings and caveats: Versus aged donors, long-lived donors had higher diversity and more naive CD4+ cells.

A second PCR of roughly 7 to 11 cycles used a sample-barcoded 5' primer and a J-beta primer mix. All cDNA molecules were each tagged by a template-switch adaptor with 12 random nucleotides. Using its own MiXCR run on the 5' RACE reads, TCRdb lists one record per CDR3 protein. Of about 720,000 distinct CDR3 sequences listed, roughly 20% are singletons. Remarks on this clonotype: No antigen is known for it.

This TCR derives from a man between 65 and 85 years old in good health. The rearrangement links TRBV6-1 to TRBJ2-3; 9 bases are shared with TRBD2. The sample consisted of blood. CDR3 DNA: TGTGCCAGCAGTGAGGGACTAGCAGCTTACACAGATACGCAGTATTTT. Protein product: CASSEGLAAYTDTQYF.